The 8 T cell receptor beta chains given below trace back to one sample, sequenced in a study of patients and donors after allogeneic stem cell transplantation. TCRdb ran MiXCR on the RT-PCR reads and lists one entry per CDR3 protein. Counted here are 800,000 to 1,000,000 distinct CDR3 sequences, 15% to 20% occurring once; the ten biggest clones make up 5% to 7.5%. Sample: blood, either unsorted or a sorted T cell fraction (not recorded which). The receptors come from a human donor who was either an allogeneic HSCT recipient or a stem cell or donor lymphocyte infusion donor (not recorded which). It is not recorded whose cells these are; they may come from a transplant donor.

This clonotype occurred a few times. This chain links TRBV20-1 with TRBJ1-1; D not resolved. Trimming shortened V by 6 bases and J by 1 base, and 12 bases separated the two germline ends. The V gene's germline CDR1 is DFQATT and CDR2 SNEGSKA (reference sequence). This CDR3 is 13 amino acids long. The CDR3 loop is CSAKTPANTEAFF. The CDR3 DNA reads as TGCAGTGCCAAGACCCCGGCGAACACTGAAGCTTTCTTT.

The CDR3 bases are TGTGCCAGCAGTGATTCAGGGGTTGGCAATCAGCCCCAGCATTTT. Encoded protein: CASSDSGVGNQPQHF. V and J are TRBV25-1 and TRBJ1-5, with a possible D match to TRBD1 (6 bases). V shed 3 bases and J shed 2 bases, with 11 bases lying between them. CDR1 is MGHDK, CDR2 SYGVNS, per germline. This CDR3 contains 15 residues.

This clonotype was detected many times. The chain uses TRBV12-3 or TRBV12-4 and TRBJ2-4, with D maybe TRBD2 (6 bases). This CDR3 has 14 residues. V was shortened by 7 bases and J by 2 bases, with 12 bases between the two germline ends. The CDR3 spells CASNEAGSKNIQYF. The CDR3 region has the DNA TGTGCCAGCAATGAGGCGGGGTCCAAAAACATTCAGTACTTC.

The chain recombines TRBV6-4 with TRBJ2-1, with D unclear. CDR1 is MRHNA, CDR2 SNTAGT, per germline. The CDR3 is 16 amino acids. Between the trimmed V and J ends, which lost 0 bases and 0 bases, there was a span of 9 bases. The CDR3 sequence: CASSDSGLSSYNEQFF. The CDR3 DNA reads TGTGCCAGCAGTGACTCGGGCCTAAGCTCCTACAATGAGCAGTTCTTC.

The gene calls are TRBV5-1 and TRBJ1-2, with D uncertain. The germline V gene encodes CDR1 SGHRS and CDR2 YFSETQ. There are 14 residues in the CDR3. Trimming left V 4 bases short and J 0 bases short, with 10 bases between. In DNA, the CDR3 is TGCGCCAGCAGCCGGCTGCAGTCTAACTATGGCTACACCTTC. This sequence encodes CASSRLQSNYGYTF. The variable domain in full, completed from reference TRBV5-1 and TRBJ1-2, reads KAGVTQTPRYLIKTRGQQVTLSCSPISGHRSVSWYQQTPGQGLQFLFEYFSETQRNKGNFPGRFSGRQFSNSRSEMNVSTLELGDSALYLCASSRLQSNYGYTFGSGTRLTVV.

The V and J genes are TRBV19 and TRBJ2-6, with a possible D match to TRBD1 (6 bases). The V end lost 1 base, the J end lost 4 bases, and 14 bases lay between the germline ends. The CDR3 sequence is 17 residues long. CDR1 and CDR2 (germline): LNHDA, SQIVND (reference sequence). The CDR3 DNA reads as TGTGCCAGTAGTATAGGCTCCGGGACATCAGGGGCCAACGTCCTGACTTTC. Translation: CASSIGSGTSGANVLTF. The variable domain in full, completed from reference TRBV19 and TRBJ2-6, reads DGGITQSPKYLFRKEGQNVTLSCEQNLNHDAMYWYRQDPGQGLRLIYYSQIVNDFQKGDIAEGYSVSREKKESFPLTVTSAQKNPTAFYLCASSIGSGTSGANVLTFGAGSRLTVL.

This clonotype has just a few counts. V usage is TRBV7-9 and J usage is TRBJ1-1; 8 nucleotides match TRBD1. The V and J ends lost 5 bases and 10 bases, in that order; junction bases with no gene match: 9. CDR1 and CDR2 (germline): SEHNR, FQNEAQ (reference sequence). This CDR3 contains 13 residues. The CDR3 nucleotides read TGTGCCAGCAGCACGGACAGGGCTAGGGGAGCTTTCTTT. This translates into CASSTDRARGAFF.

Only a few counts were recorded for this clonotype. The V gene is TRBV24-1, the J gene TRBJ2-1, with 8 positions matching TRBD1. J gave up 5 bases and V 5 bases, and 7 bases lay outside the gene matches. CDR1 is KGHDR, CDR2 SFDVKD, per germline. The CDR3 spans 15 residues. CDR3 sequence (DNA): TGTGCCACCAGTGGCGACAGGGGAATTCACAATGAGCAGTTCTTC. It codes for CATSGDRGIHNEQFF.